This T cell receptor beta chain is from a study of tumor and adjacent non-tumor tissue in lung cancer. Notes on the study in general: Significantly higher TCR diversity was found in tumor than normal lung.

A modified ARM-PCR protocol with three rounds of nested PCR amplified TCRbeta. TCRdb re-called the multiplex PCR reads through MiXCR, storing one row per CDR3 protein. The sample lists under 250,000 distinct CDR3 sequences; about two thirds were seen once. V shed 5 bases, J shed 7 bases, and the junction held 11 bases outside the gene matches. Germline V CDR1 and CDR2: SGHNT, YENEEA. The CDR3 loop spans 16 amino acids. No cell sorting was done before RNA was extracted from the tissue. This clonotype showed up just once. Its target is unknown. This chain uses TRBV11-3 with TRBJ2-5; 12 bases map to TRBD2. The TCR was taken from a man aged 55 to 69 with non-small cell lung cancer. The sequenced sample consisted of lung tumor tissue. The DNA of the CDR3 is TGTGCCAGCAGCCCAATAGGACTAGCGGGAAAGCTGACCCAGTACTTC. Protein: CASSPIGLAGKLTQYF.